This is a list of T cell receptor beta chains from one sample in a study of blood T cell repertoires in COVID-19. Some clones are missing from TCRdb's copy, which holds only in-frame ones; the method was immunoSEQ multiplex PCR. Of about 210,000 clones in the sample, under 90% were seen once. Sequencing input: peripheral blood. These receptors originate from a woman between 40 and 50 years old with active or convalescent COVID-19. CDR3s include the opening cysteine and the closing phenylalanine or tryptophan. D genes are given only for firm matches. Expanded clones are given a class, and other clones once, few, many or no size at all.

j_gene	v_gene	abundance	d_gene	CDR3aa	CDR3nt
TRBJ1-1	TRBV24-1	.	TRBD1	CATSDPGQGETEAFF	TGTGCCACCAGTGACCCAGGACAGGGAGAGACTGAAGCTTTCTTT
TRBJ1-2	TRBV4-1	.	.	CASSPTSSYGYTF	TGCGCCAGCAGCCCCACGAGCTCCTATGGCTACACCTTC
TRBJ2-1	TRBV5-1	.	TRBD1	CASSPGQGSYNEQFF	TGCGCCAGCAGCCCCGGACAGGGATCTTACAATGAGCAGTTCTTC
TRBJ2-3	TRBV7-9	.	.	CASSPPDFPSGTDTQYF	TGTGCCAGCAGCCCCCCCGACTTCCCTAGTGGCACAGATACGCAGTATTTT
TRBJ2-7	TRBV3-1/TRBV3-2	.	.	CASSQDRLVYEQYF	TGTGCCAGCAGCCAAGATCGCCTAGTCTACGAGCAGTACTTC
TRBJ1-1	TRBV25-1	.	TRBD1	CASSEYGQGDPDTEAFF	TGTGCCAGCAGTGAATACGGGCAGGGGGATCCGGACACTGAAGCTTTCTTT
TRBJ1-2	TRBV19	.	.	CASSLSRTGSGYTF	TGTGCCAGTAGCCTCAGTCGAACAGGGAGTGGCTACACCTTC
TRBJ1-1	TRBV6-5	once	TRBD1	CASSSEQGYYTEAFF	TGTGCCAGCAGTTCAGAACAGGGGTATTACACTGAAGCTTTCTTT
TRBJ1-2	TRBV24-1	.	.	CATSDPTTGFNYGYTF	TGTGCCACCAGTGATCCTACTACGGGTTTCAACTATGGCTACACCTTC
TRBJ1-1	TRBV18	.	.	CASSRQGLDDEAFF	TGTGCCAGCTCACGGCAGGGCCTCGACGATGAAGCTTTCTTT
TRBJ1-2	TRBV28	few	TRBD1	CASLFPGTVYGYTF	TGTGCCAGCCTCTTCCCCGGGACAGTCTATGGCTACACCTTC
TRBJ2-7	TRBV30	.	.	CAWRSGAAYEQYF	TGTGCCTGGAGATCAGGGGCCGCCTACGAGCAGTACTTC
TRBJ1-2	TRBV7-9	.	TRBD1	CASSRQRVGQGHGYTF	TGTGCCAGCAGCCGACAACGGGTCGGACAGGGACATGGCTACACCTTC
TRBJ1-5	TRBV6-6	.	TRBD1	CASSYPGTGVQPQHF	TGTGCCAGCAGTTACCCCGGGACAGGGGTACAGCCCCAGCATTTT
TRBJ1-2	TRBV6-1	.	TRBD1	CASSETRGLWSYGYTF	TGTGCCAGCAGTGAGACAAGGGGGCTTTGGAGCTATGGCTACACCTTC
TRBJ2-3	TRBV4-3	.	.	CASSQDKGTDTQYF	TGCGCCAGCAGCCAAGATAAGGGGACAGATACGCAGTATTTT
TRBJ2-7	TRBV11-2	once	TRBD1	CASSLGQGTYEQYF	TGTGCCAGCAGCTTGGGACAGGGCACCTACGAGCAGTACTTC
TRBJ1-3	TRBV30	.	.	CAWRTGGNTIYF	TGTGCCTGGAGGACAGGTGGAAACACCATATATTTT
TRBJ2-1	TRBV24-1	few	TRBD1	CATSDLTGQYNEQFF	TGTGCCACCAGTGATCTCACGGGACAGTACAATGAGCAGTTCTTC
TRBJ1-2	TRBV4-2	.	.	CASSHPYDSPNLYGYTF	TGTGCCAGCAGCCATCCCTATGACAGTCCGAATCTTTATGGCTACACCTTC
TRBJ1-1	TRBV2	.	.	CASSIDNGAFF	TGTGCCAGCAGTATTGACAATGGGGCTTTCTTT
TRBJ2-7	TRBV4-2	.	.	CASSQEATGFNYEQYF	TGTGCCAGCAGCCAAGAAGCAACAGGGTTTAACTACGAGCAGTACTTC
TRBJ1-5	TRBV27	few	.	CASSLSGQALLEQPQHF	TGTGCCAGCAGTTTATCGGGACAAGCCCTTCTCGAACAGCCCCAGCATTTT
TRBJ2-1	TRBV19	.	.	CASSIVGGVSSYNEQFF	TGTGCCAGTAGTATAGTAGGAGGGGTCAGCTCCTACAATGAGCAGTTCTTC
TRBJ1-3	TRBV5-1	.	.	CASSLLPFGSGNTIYF	TGCGCCAGCAGCTTGCTCCCCTTCGGGTCTGGAAACACCATATATTTT
TRBJ1-3	TRBV27	.	.	CASSPSSGNTIYF	TGTGCCAGCAGTCCGAGCTCTGGAAACACCATATATTTT
TRBJ1-1	TRBV27	.	.	CATWRGDGLNTEAFF	TGTGCCACCTGGAGGGGAGATGGGCTGAACACTGAAGCTTTCTTT
TRBJ2-1	TRBV5-1	once	.	CASSSGLNYNEQFF	TGCGCCAGCAGCTCAGGACTAAACTACAATGAGCAGTTCTTC
TRBJ1-1	TRBV24-1	.	.	CATSDDTYTEAFF	TGTGCCACCAGTGATGACACCTACACTGAAGCTTTCTTT
TRBJ1-2	TRBV4-3	.	.	CASSRGGGGYTF	TGCGCCAGCAGCCGCGGGGGGGGTGGCTACACCTTC
TRBJ2-2	TRBV11-3	.	.	CASRQGTDTGELFF	TGTGCCAGCAGGCAGGGTACGGACACCGGGGAGCTGTTTTTT
TRBJ1-5	TRBV9	.	.	CASSVTGDDNQPQHF	TGTGCCAGCAGCGTCACGGGGGATGACAATCAGCCCCAGCATTTT
TRBJ1-1	TRBV6-1	.	.	CASVYKTGLSEAFF	TGTGCCAGCGTTTACAAAACAGGGCTTTCTGAAGCTTTCTTT
TRBJ1-1	TRBV21-1	.	.	CASLGAFF	TGTGCCAGCCTAGGAGCTTTCTTT
TRBJ2-1	TRBV4-1	.	TRBD2	CASSQREGAYNEQFF	TGCGCCAGCAGCCAGCGGGAGGGGGCCTACAATGAGCAGTTCTTC
TRBJ1-4	TRBV6-1	.	TRBD1	CASSEYTGVIGEKLFF	TGTGCCAGCAGTGAATATACAGGGGTTATCGGTGAAAAACTGTTTTTT